Listed below are T cell receptor beta chains from one sample, sequenced in a study of shared clonotypes between healthy human individuals. Only in-frame clones appear in the TCRdb table, and some are missing; sequencing was by immunoSEQ multiplex PCR. The sample yields 560,000 or so clones, approximately 96% seen once. The sequenced sample consisted of naive CD8+ T cells sorted from blood. These receptors came from a woman younger than 45 in good health. Each CDR3 is given with its conserved first and last residue. The D gene is left open where the match is weak. Only some rows state a clone size, as once, few, many or a class for expanded clones.

v_call	clone_size	d_call	j_call	cdr3_nt	cdr3_aa
TRBV27	.	TRBD1	TRBJ1-5	TGTGCCAGCAGTTTACGACAGGGTAATCAGCCCCAGCATTTT	CASSLRQGNQPQHF
TRBV9	.	.	TRBJ2-2	TGTGCCAGCAGCGCCGGGACGGCTAACACCGGGGAGCTGTTTTTT	CASSAGTANTGELFF
TRBV27	.	TRBD1	TRBJ2-7	TGTGCCAGCAGTCTCAGGGGGAACTACGAGCAGTACTTC	CASSLRGNYEQYF
TRBV28	.	TRBD2	TRBJ2-1	TGTGCCAGCAGTTTCAGCGGGAACAATGAGCAGTTCTTC	CASSFSGNNEQFF
TRBV2	.	TRBD2	TRBJ2-5	TGTGCCAGCACTAGCGGGACGGGTGAGACCCAGTACTTC	CASTSGTGETQYF
TRBV27	.	TRBD2	TRBJ2-3	TGTGCCAGCAGTTTTGACGGGAGGGCCGTCGATACGCAGTATTTT	CASSFDGRAVDTQYF
TRBV27	.	.	TRBJ2-7	TGTGCCAGCAGGACCAGCTCCTACGAGCAGTACTTC	CASRTSSYEQYF
TRBV30	.	.	TRBJ2-2	TGTGCCTGGAGTGTGGGCAGGGTCGGGGAGCTGTTTTTT	CAWSVGRVGELFF
TRBV6-6	.	TRBD1	TRBJ2-1	TGTGCCAGCAGCGCTGGACAGGGCCTTTACAATGAGCAGTTCTTC	CASSAGQGLYNEQFF
TRBV5-1	.	.	TRBJ2-2	TGCGCCAGCAGCTTTGGGTCCAATAAGGCCGGGGAGCTGTTTTTT	CASSFGSNKAGELFF
TRBV10-2	.	TRBD2	TRBJ2-2	TGCGCCAGCAGTGACCTAGCGGGAGGGCCGACCGGGGAGCTGTTTTTT	CASSDLAGGPTGELFF
TRBV5-3	.	.	TRBJ2-7	TGTGCCAGCAGCCTCGGGACAACAACCTACGAGCAGTACTTC	CASSLGTTTYEQYF
TRBV5-6	.	.	TRBJ2-3	TGTGCCAGCAGGAAGGGGGGCTGGGCAGATACGCAGTATTTT	CASRKGGWADTQYF
TRBV28	.	TRBD2	TRBJ2-7	TGTGCCAGCAGTTTACTAGCGGGAGACGGCGAGCAGTACTTC	CASSLLAGDGEQYF
TRBV9	once	TRBD2	TRBJ2-1	TGTGCCAGCAGTCCTAGCGGGAGGGCCAATGAGCAGTTCTTC	CASSPSGRANEQFF
TRBV7-9	.	TRBD1	TRBJ1-4	TGTGCCAGCAGCTCCCGGGACAGGGATGGGGAAAAACTGTTTTTT	CASSSRDRDGEKLFF
TRBV28	once	TRBD2	TRBJ2-7	TGTGCCACCGGGGGGGTCTCCTACGAGCAGTACTTC	CATGGVSYEQYF
TRBV19	.	.	TRBJ2-1	TGTGCCAGTAGTATTGGCAGCTCCTACAATGAGCAGTTCTTC	CASSIGSSYNEQFF
TRBV13	.	.	TRBJ1-1	TGTGCCAGCAGACCCGGGGTTAACGCTGAAGCTTTCTTT	CASRPGVNAEAFF
TRBV11-2	.	.	TRBJ2-6	TGTGCCAGCAGCCCAGACTCTGGGGCCAACGTCCTGACTTTC	CASSPDSGANVLTF
TRBV19	.	.	TRBJ1-2	TGTGCCAGTAGTATACCCGGGGCGACTGTGCCTCATGGCTACACCTTC	CASSIPGATVPHGYTF
TRBV6-6	.	TRBD2	TRBJ2-2	TGTGCCAGCAGATCGACTAGCGGGATTTCCGGGGAGCTGTTTTTT	CASRSTSGISGELFF
TRBV19	.	.	TRBJ2-1	TGTGCCAGTAGTTCCTCCTCAACTAGTCTTACACGAGATGAGCAGTTCTTC	CASSSSSTSLTRDEQFF
TRBV4-1	.	.	TRBJ1-2	TGCGCCAGCAGCCAAAACCTAAGGACGTCGGGTTATGGCTACACCTTC	CASSQNLRTSGYGYTF
TRBV11-2	.	TRBD1	TRBJ2-7	TGTGCCAGCAGCTTAGATCCCGGGACAGGCTACGAGCAGTACTTC	CASSLDPGTGYEQYF
TRBV19	.	TRBD1	TRBJ1-3	TGTGCCAGTAACGACAGGGTATCTGGAAACACCATATATTTT	CASNDRVSGNTIYF
TRBV2	.	.	TRBJ2-3	TGTGCCAGCTATACTGGAGGGGAAGGGAGCAACCCCACAGATACGCAGTATTTT	CASYTGGEGSNPTDTQYF
TRBV5-8	.	.	TRBJ2-1	TGTGCCAGCAGCTTGGGTCCCAATGAGCAGTTCTTC	CASSLGPNEQFF
TRBV9	.	TRBD2	TRBJ2-2	TGTGCCAGCAGCGCGAGACTAGCGGGACTACCCTGGGGCACCGGGGAGCTGTTTTTT	CASSARLAGLPWGTGELFF
TRBV27	.	TRBD1	TRBJ2-7	TGTGCCAGCAAACGAGGGACAGGCTACGAGCAGTACTTC	CASKRGTGYEQYF
TRBV4-1	.	.	TRBJ1-4	TGCGCCAGCAGCCAAGGGGCCGAGTTTAGTGAAAAACTGTTTTTT	CASSQGAEFSEKLFF
TRBV9	.	TRBD2	TRBJ2-1	TGTGCCAGCAGCTCGGGACTAGCGCCGGCTGAGCAGTTCTTC	CASSSGLAPAEQFF
TRBV28	.	TRBD2	TRBJ2-7	TGTGCCAGCAGTTCACTAGCGGGAGGTTCCTACGAGCAGTACTTC	CASSSLAGGSYEQYF
TRBV13	.	TRBD2	TRBJ2-1	TGTGCCAGCAGCCCAATGGGGACTAGCGGCTACAATGAGCAGTTCTTC	CASSPMGTSGYNEQFF
TRBV7-6	.	.	TRBJ2-7	TGTGCCAGCAGCCCCCGTCTAGAAGGCGAGCAGTACTTC	CASSPRLEGEQYF
TRBV11-2	.	.	TRBJ1-2	TGTGCCAGCAGCTTAGACCCGGACAGCCGCTATGGCTACACCTTC	CASSLDPDSRYGYTF
TRBV4-2	.	TRBD1	TRBJ2-7	TGTGCCAGCAGCCAATGGACAGGGGGCGAGAGCGAGCAGTACTTC	CASSQWTGGESEQYF
TRBV4-1	.	.	TRBJ2-1	TGCGCCAGCAGCCGACCCGGGACCTCCAATGAGCAGTTCTTC	CASSRPGTSNEQFF
TRBV27	.	.	TRBJ1-2	TGTGCCAGCAGTTTGGGGGGGCCTCAATATGGCTACACCTTC	CASSLGGPQYGYTF
TRBV7-9	.	.	TRBJ2-2	TGTGCCAGCAGCTTAGAAGGGAGAAGAACCGGGGAGCTGTTTTTT	CASSLEGRRTGELFF
TRBV2	.	.	TRBJ2-7	TGTGCCAGCAGTGACGGGACTTACTCCTACGAGCAGTACTTC	CASSDGTYSYEQYF
TRBV5-1	.	TRBD1	TRBJ1-2	TGCGCCAGCAGCTTGGTGTGGGACAGGACTAACTATGGCTACACCTTC	CASSLVWDRTNYGYTF
TRBV27	.	.	TRBJ1-4	TGTGCCAGCAGTCCCCGACGGATGCAGGGGATAGGGGAAAAACTGTTTTTT	CASSPRRMQGIGEKLFF
TRBV28	.	.	TRBJ2-1	TGTGCCAGCAGATACAGGGATTCCTACAATGAGCAGTTCTTC	CASRYRDSYNEQFF
TRBV28	.	.	TRBJ2-5	TGTGCCAGCAGCTCGGGTGTTAGCGGTCCCCAAGAGACCCAGTACTTC	CASSSGVSGPQETQYF
TRBV27	.	TRBD1	TRBJ2-7	TGTGCCAGCAGTCCAGGGACAGGGTCATGGGGCGAGCAGTACTTC	CASSPGTGSWGEQYF
TRBV19	once	.	TRBJ2-5	TGTGCCAGTAGTACCCTCCGTGTGGGGGCTAAGGACCAAGAGACCCAGTACTTC	CASSTLRVGAKDQETQYF
TRBV7-9	.	.	TRBJ1-2	TGTGCCAGCAGCTTAGAGGGGGATCTAGATGGCTACACCTTC	CASSLEGDLDGYTF
TRBV27	.	TRBD1	TRBJ2-7	TGTGCCAGCAGTACCGTCGGGACAGGGGCCTACGAGCAGTACTTC	CASSTVGTGAYEQYF
TRBV19	.	.	TRBJ2-1	TGTGCCAGTAGGGGGTCGGGGGGCCGTTTCGGGGAGCAGTTCTTC	CASRGSGGRFGEQFF
TRBV7-9	.	.	TRBJ2-4	TGTGCCAGCAGCGAGGGAGGAACGACGGACAGGCGAAAAAACATTCAGTACTTC	CASSEGGTTDRRKNIQYF
TRBV7-9	.	TRBD1	TRBJ1-5	TGTGCCAGCAGCTTCGACAGGGATCTATCCCCGCCCCAGCATTTT	CASSFDRDLSPPQHF
TRBV27	.	.	TRBJ1-3	TGTGCCAGCAGTTCCAGGGGAGCCTCTGGAAACACCATATATTTT	CASSSRGASGNTIYF
TRBV27	.	TRBD1	TRBJ1-1	TGTGCCAGCAGGACACAGGGGCCGGGCACTGAAGCTTTCTTT	CASRTQGPGTEAFF
TRBV20-1	.	.	TRBJ2-1	TGCAGTGCTAGGGATTTGGGTGAGCAGTTCTTC	CSARDLGEQFF
TRBV4-1	few	.	TRBJ1-1	TGCGCCAGCAGCCCAATGACAGATGGGGCAAACACTGAAGCTTTCTTT	CASSPMTDGANTEAFF
TRBV28	once	TRBD1	TRBJ2-7	TGTGCCAGCAGCCCCCACAGGGGGCGCAACTACGAGCAGTACTTC	CASSPHRGRNYEQYF
TRBV28	.	.	TRBJ2-7	TGTGCCAGCAGTTCCCCAGGAGGGGCCTACGAGCAGTACTTC	CASSSPGGAYEQYF